A single sample gave rise to the 10 T cell receptor beta chains below, sequenced in a study of cytomegalovirus exposure and HLA in healthy donors. Primers included in the PCR were 60 Vbeta and 13 Jbeta primers. The protocol was immunoSEQ multiplex PCR, while the TCRdb copy is restricted to in-frame clones and leaves out a portion. Of some 270,000 clones in the sample, about nine tenths were seen once. Source material: PBMCs. These receptors all come from a girl under 10 years old in good health and CMV-seronegative.

CDR3 sequence reads: CAWSLQGGNTIYF. The CDR3 DNA follows: TGTGCCTGGAGTCTTCAGGGGGGAAACACCATATATTTT. The rearrangement links TRBV30 to TRBJ1-3; tentative D call: TRBD1 (6 bases). The CDR3 is 13 residues long. CDR1 GTSNPN and CDR2 SVGIG come from the germline V gene (reference sequence). With 2 bases removed from V and 4 bases from J, the gap between germline ends came to 9 bases.

The chain uses TRBV28 and TRBJ2-7; D is ambiguous. This CDR3 spans 13 amino acids. The V end lost 5 bases, the J end lost 3 bases, and 11 bases lay between the germline ends. CDR1 is MDHEN and CDR2 is SYDVKM in the germline V gene. DNA of the CDR3: TGTGCCAGCAGTCCCCCGAGCCTCTACGAGCAGTACTTC. The encoded protein is CASSPPSLYEQYF.

The rearrangement links TRBV19 to TRBJ1-1, with D tentatively TRBD1 (6 bases). V lost 7 bases to trimming and J lost 5 bases, with 17 bases between them. The CDR3 is 14 residues long. Looked up from germline, CDR1 is LNHDA and CDR2 is SQIVND (reference sequence). The DNA for the CDR3 is TGTGCCAGTACCCTATCGGGGGGCCCTACTGAAGCTTTCTTT. Residues: CASTLSGGPTEAFF.

The chain combines TRBV10-3 with TRBJ1-1; 7 nucleotides align to TRBD1. After removal of 2 bases from V and 7 bases from J, the junction contained 19 bases not matched to a gene. Germline CDR1 and CDR2: ENHRY and SYGVKD. This CDR3 spans 18 amino acids. DNA for the CDR3: TGTGCCATCAGTGAGCCGCGTTTCACCACAGGGGCGGTGGGTGAAGCTTTCTTT. Residues: CAISEPRFTTGAVGEAFF.

The chain employs TRBV29-1 and TRBJ2-3, with 8 bases lining up with TRBD2. Germline CDR1 reads SQVTM; CDR2 reads ANQGSEA. CDR3 length: 13 residues. With 6 bases clipped from V and 6 bases from J, the junction kept 8 bases outside the gene matches. CDR3 amino acids: CSVAGGGRDTQYF. CDR3 bases: TGCAGCGTCGCAGGCGGGGGGCGGGATACGCAGTATTTT.

The genes are TRBV19 and TRBJ2-1; 11 positions agree with TRBD2. CDR1 is LNHDA, CDR2 SQIVND, per germline (reference sequence). V trimming: 3 bases; J trimming: 9 bases; junction bases outside the gene matches: 4. The CDR3 runs to 14 residues. The CDR3 protein is CASSMIAGGGEQFF. In DNA form, the CDR3 reads TGTGCCAGTAGTATGATAGCGGGAGGGGGTGAGCAGTTCTTC.

J is TRBJ1-2 and V is TRBV20-1; D is ambiguous. CDR1 is DFQATT and CDR2 is SNEGSKA in the germline V gene (reference sequence). V dropped 5 bases and J dropped 4 bases, with 5 bases sitting between them. The CDR3 length is 10 residues. The CDR3: CSALPYGYTF. The CDR3 DNA is TGCAGTGCTCTTCCCTATGGCTACACCTTC.

The V and J genes are TRBV6-1 and TRBJ2-7; 12 bases are shared with TRBD2. Losses at the gene ends were 4 bases for V and 6 bases for J; bases not matched to a gene: 13. Germline V lookup: CDR1 MNHNS, CDR2 SASEGT. The CDR3 covers 17 residues. The CDR3 loop reads CASSVTSGRLTSGEQYF. The CDR3 nucleotides read TGTGCCAGCAGTGTGACTAGCGGGAGATTGACGTCCGGCGAGCAGTACTTC.

The rearrangement joins TRBV27 to TRBJ1-5, with D unresolved. Trimming shortened V by 10 bases and J by 5 bases, and 18 bases separated the two germline ends. The CDR3 has 14 residues. Germline CDR1 MNHEY, CDR2 SMNVEV (reference sequence). This chain's CDR3 is CATKNRVIDQPQHF. CDR3 nucleotides: TGTGCCACCAAAAATCGTGTTATAGATCAGCCCCAGCATTTT.

The chain has TRBV11-2 and TRBJ2-7; 11 bases line up with TRBD2. V lost 4 bases and J lost 3; bases outside the gene matches: 2. Germline values: CDR1 SGHAT, CDR2 FQNNGV. The CDR3 has 14 amino acids. The CDR3: CASSYGTSGYEQYF. CDR3 sequence (DNA): TGTGCCAGCAGCTACGGGACTAGCGGCTACGAGCAGTACTTC.